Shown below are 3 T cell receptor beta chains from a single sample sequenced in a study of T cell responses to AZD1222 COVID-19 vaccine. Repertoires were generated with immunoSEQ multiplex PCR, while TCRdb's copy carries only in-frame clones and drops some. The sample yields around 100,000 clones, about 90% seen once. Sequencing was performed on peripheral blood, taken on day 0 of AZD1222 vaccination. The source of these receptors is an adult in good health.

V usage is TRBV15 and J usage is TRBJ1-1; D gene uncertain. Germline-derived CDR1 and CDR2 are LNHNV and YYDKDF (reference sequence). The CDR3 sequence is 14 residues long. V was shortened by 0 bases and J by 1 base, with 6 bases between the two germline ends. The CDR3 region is CATSRDRANTEAFF. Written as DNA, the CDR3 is TGTGCCACCAGCAGAGATCGGGCGAACACTGAAGCTTTCTTT.

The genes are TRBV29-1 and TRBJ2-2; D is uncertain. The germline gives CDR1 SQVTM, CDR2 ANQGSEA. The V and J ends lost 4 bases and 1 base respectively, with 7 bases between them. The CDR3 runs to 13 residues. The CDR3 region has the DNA TGCAGCGTTGTAGTACAGAACACCGGGGAGCTGTTTTTT. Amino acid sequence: CSVVVQNTGELFF.

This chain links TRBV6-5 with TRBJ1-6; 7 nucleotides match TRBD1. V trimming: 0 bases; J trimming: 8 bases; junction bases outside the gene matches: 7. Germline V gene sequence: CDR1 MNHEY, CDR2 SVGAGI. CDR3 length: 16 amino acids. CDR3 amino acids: CASSYSRGGEDSPLHF. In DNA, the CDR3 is TGTGCCAGCAGTTACTCGAGAGGGGGCGAGGATTCACCCCTCCACTTT.